The clone carrying this T cell receptor beta chain appeared a single time. This sample was included in a study of blood T cell repertoires in COVID-19. Clones were read by immunoSEQ multiplex PCR, and TCRdb kept only the in-frame ones, dropping some. The data contain tens of thousands of clones, 90% to 95% of them seen just once; the ten biggest clones take up 6.5% to 8%. Those enrolled in Seattle joined during active infection and were followed longitudinally afterward. The specimen was peripheral blood. The receptor comes from a man in his forties or fifties with COVID-19, enrolled during active disease.

CDR3 coding DNA: TGTGCCAGTAGCCCAAGAACAGGAATCGGCAATCAGCCCCAGCATTTT. Its protein is CASSPRTGIGNQPQHF. V gene TRBV19 combines with J gene TRBJ1-5; D is possibly TRBD1 (5 bases). Trimming took 6 bases from V and 2 from J, leaving 17 bases between them. Per the germline V gene, CDR1 is LNHDA and CDR2 is SQIVND (reference sequence). CDR3 length: 16 amino acids.